This T cell receptor (beta chain) comes out of a study of blood T cell repertoires in COVID-19. Study-wide context: Sites in the United States, Italy and Spain provided acute and convalescent COVID-19 samples. Nucleic acid was either cDNA or gDNA, and it came from T cells, B-cell-depleted T cells, or PBMCs.

The germline V gene has CDR1 SQVTM and CDR2 ANQGSEA. Trimming took 5 bases from V and 4 from J, leaving 17 bases between them. The CDR3 runs 14 residues. Per the original data handling: Amplification from reference gene primers served as the basis for estimated nucleated cell counts. Assay: immunoSEQ multiplex PCR; the TCRdb copy retains only in-frame clones and omits some. V and J calls plus clone size are reproduced from that table; the DNA served to infer D and trimming. The sample consists of under 200,000 clones, 87% of them appearing once. This sequence was found in a man between 60 and 75 years old with active or convalescent COVID-19. Sequenced sample: peripheral blood. The chain joins TRBV29-1 to TRBJ1-2; D is unresolved. CDR3 bases: TGCAGCGTTTTAAAGGACTTCGGGAGCTATGGCTACACCTTC. Its translation: CSVLKDFGSYGYTF.